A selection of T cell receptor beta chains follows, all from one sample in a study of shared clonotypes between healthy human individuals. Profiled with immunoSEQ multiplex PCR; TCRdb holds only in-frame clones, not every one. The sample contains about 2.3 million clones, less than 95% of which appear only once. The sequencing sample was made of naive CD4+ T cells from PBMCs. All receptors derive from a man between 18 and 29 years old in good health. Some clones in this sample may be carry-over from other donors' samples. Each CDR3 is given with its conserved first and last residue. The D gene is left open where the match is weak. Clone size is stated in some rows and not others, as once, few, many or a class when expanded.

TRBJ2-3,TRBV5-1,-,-,TGCGCCAGCAGCCGGACGGCGACTAGGGGCACAGATACGCAGTATTTT,CASSRTATRGTDTQYF
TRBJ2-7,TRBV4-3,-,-,TGCGCCAGCAGCCAAGATAAGGCAGGCCGTAGGGAGCAGTACTTC,CASSQDKAGRREQYF
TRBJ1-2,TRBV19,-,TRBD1,TGTGCCGGAAAAGACAGGGGACGTGGTGGCTACACCTTC,CAGKDRGRGGYTF
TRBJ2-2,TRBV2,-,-,TGTGCCAGCACTTGGACAGTTACCGGGGAGCTGTTTTTT,CASTWTVTGELFF
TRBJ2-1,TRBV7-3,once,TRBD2,TGTGCCAGCAGCTTAACGACTAGCGGGAGATCGGAGCAGTTCTTC,CASSLTTSGRSEQFF
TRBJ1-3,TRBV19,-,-,TGTGCCAGTAAGCCTCTGAGTATCGGAAACACCATATATTTT,CASKPLSIGNTIYF
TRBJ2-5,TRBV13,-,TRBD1,TGTGCCAGCAGCCCGGACAGGGCAGAGACCCAGTACTTC,CASSPDRAETQYF
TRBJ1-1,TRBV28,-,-,TGTGCCAGCGGGGGGCGCAGGGGCGCTGAAGCTTTCTTT,CASGGRRGAEAFF
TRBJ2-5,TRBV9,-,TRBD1,TGTGCCAGCAGCACTGGGACAGCCGGAGAGACCCAGTACTTC,CASSTGTAGETQYF
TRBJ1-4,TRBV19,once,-,TGTGCCAGTATGCCGGGGCGCACGGGGATGCATAATGAAAAACTGTTTTTT,CASMPGRTGMHNEKLFF
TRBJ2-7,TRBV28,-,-,TGTGCCAGCAACGCCGGGACCCTCCCTTACGAGCAGTACTTC,CASNAGTLPYEQYF
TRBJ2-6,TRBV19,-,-,TGTGCCAGTAGTATAGTCAGGGTTGGGGCCAACGTCCTGACTTTC,CASSIVRVGANVLTF
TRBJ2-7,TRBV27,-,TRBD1,TGTGCCAGCAGTGAGGGACAGGGCTACGAGCAGTACTTC,CASSEGQGYEQYF
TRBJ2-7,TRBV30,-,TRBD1,TGTGCCTGGGAGACAGGGACCTACGAGCAGTACTTC,CAWETGTYEQYF
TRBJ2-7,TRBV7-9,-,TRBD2,TGTGCCAGCAGCTTAGGAACTCCTAGCGGATACGAGCAGTACTTC,CASSLGTPSGYEQYF
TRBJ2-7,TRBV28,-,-,TGTGCCAGCAGTCTCCGGGCATTTACCTACGAGCAGTACTTC,CASSLRAFTYEQYF
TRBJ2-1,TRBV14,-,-,TGTGCCAGCAGCCAGGGGCAGGTTTTATACAATGAGCAGTTCTTC,CASSQGQVLYNEQFF
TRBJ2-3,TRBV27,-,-,TGTGCCAGCAGTTTCCTCCTAGCTCCCACAGATACGCAGTATTTT,CASSFLLAPTDTQYF
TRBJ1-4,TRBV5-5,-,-,TGTGCCAGCAGCTTGGTTGGCGGGGATGAAAAACTGTTTTTT,CASSLVGGDEKLFF
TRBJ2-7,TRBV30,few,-,TGTGCCTGGAGCGACGGGGTCTCCTACGAGCAGTACTTC,CAWSDGVSYEQYF
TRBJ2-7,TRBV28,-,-,TGTGCCAGCACCCCCTTGGGCGGGAAGGCGATGCGGGAGCAGTACTTC,CASTPLGGKAMREQYF
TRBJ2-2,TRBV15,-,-,TGTGCCACCAGCAGAGGAGCTCGGGGGGAGCTGTTTTTT,CATSRGARGELFF
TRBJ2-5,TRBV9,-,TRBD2,TGTGCCAGCAGCCCCCAGGTGGGGGGGACTAGCGGAAACCAAGAGACCCAGTACTTC,CASSPQVGGTSGNQETQYF
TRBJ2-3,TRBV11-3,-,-,TGTGCCAGCAGCTCGCGGGGATCTGGAGATACGCAGTATTTT,CASSSRGSGDTQYF
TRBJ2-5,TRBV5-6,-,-,TGTGCCAGCAGCTTGGGACGTTCGGAGACCCAGTACTTC,CASSLGRSETQYF
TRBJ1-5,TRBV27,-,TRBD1,TGTGCCAGCAGTTCCGAAAGATGGACAGGGAAGAGCAATCAGCCCCAGCATTTT,CASSSERWTGKSNQPQHF
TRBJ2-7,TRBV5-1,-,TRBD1,TGCGCCAGCAGCTTCCGACAGGGATACGAGCAGTACTTC,CASSFRQGYEQYF
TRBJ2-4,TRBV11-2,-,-,TGTGCCAGCAGCCCCCAATCCCATCTAGCCAAAAACATTCAGTACTTC,CASSPQSHLAKNIQYF
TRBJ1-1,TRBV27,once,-,TGTGCCAGCAGTGTCGGGGGTCTGACTGAAGCTTTCTTT,CASSVGGLTEAFF
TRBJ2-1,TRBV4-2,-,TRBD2,TGTGCCAGCAGCCAGGAGGGAGGGCCTATTAATGAGCAGTTCTTC,CASSQEGGPINEQFF
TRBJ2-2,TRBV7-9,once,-,TGTGCCAGCAGCTTGCTAGGGGAGCTGTTTTTT,CASSLLGELFF
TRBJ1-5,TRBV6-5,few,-,TGTGCCAGCAGTTACTCGGAGGAACAGCCCCAGCATTTT,CASSYSEEQPQHF
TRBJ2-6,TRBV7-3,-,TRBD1,TGTGCCAGCAGCTTGGCAGGGGGCGCTGGGGCCAACGTCCTGACTTTC,CASSLAGGAGANVLTF
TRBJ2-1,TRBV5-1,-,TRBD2,TGCGCCAGCAGCTTGGCTAGCGGCTCCTACAATGAGCAGTTCTTC,CASSLASGSYNEQFF
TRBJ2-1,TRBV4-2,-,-,TGTGCCAGCAGCCTTCATAAAAATAATGAGCAGTTCTTC,CASSLHKNNEQFF
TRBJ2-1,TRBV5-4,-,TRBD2,TGTGCCAGCAGCTTGGCTAGACTAGCGGGAGAGGATGAGCAGTTCTTC,CASSLARLAGEDEQFF
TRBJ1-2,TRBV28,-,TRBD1,TGTGCCAGCAGGAAATACAGGGGGTCGGTGGGAGGCTACACCTTC,CASRKYRGSVGGYTF
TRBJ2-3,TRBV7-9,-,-,TGTGCCAGCAGCCCGACCGGCGCCACAGATACGCAGTATTTT,CASSPTGATDTQYF
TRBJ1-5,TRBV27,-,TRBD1,TGTGCCAGCAGTCCCGTTGGGGGACAGGGGCAGCCCCAGCATTTT,CASSPVGGQGQPQHF
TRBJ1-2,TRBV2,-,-,TGTGCCAGCAGTGTATCGGGACTTGGAGGGGGCTACACCTTC,CASSVSGLGGGYTF
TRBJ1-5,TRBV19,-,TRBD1,TGTGCCAGTAGTGCGAACAGGGGGTCGGAATATAGCAATCAGCCCCAGCATTTT,CASSANRGSEYSNQPQHF
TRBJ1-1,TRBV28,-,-,TGTGCCAGCAGTTATGGACGGTGGCGGGAAGCTTTCTTT,CASSYGRWREAFF
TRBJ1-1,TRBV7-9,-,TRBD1,TGTGCCAGCTTCCCGACAGGGATGAACACTGAAGCTTTCTTT,CASFPTGMNTEAFF